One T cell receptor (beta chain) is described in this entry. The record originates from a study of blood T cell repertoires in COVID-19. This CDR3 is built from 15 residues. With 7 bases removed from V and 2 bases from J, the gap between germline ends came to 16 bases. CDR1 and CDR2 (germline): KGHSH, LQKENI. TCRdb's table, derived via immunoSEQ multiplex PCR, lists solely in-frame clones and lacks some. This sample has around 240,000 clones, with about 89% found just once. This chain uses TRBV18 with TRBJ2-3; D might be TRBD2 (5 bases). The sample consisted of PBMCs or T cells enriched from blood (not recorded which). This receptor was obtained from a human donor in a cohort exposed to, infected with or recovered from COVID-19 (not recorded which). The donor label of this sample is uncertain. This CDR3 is CASFTSPGFTDTQYF. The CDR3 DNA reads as TGTGCCAGCTTTACCTCACCGGGGTTCACAGATACGCAGTATTTT.